This TCR beta chain is from a study of blood T cell repertoires in COVID-19. On the study more broadly: The origin of the acute and convalescent COVID-19 samples was the United States, Italy and Spain. PBMCs, B-cell-depleted T cells, or T cells provided the cDNA or gDNA that made up the material.

CDR1 is SGHRS and CDR2 is YFSETQ in the germline V gene. CDR3 length equals 17 residues. V shed 4 bases, J shed 1 base, and the junction held 8 bases outside the gene matches. Clones were sequenced by immunoSEQ multiplex PCR, and TCRdb holds only the in-frame ones, with some missing. The repertoire includes 160,000 or so clones, roughly 80% of them detected once, and about 14% sits in the top ten. The clonotype originates from a woman of 80 years or more with acute or convalescent COVID-19. Material for sequencing was peripheral blood. The chain couples TRBV5-1 to TRBJ1-1; 12 bases are a match to TRBD1. The CDR3 reads CASSSKGQGARNTEAFF. The CDR3 DNA follows: TGCGCCAGCAGCAGTAAGGGACAGGGGGCGCGGAACACTGAAGCTTTCTTT.